This T cell receptor beta chain was retrieved from a study of cytomegalovirus exposure and HLA in healthy donors. Whole-study context: Clustering assigned approximately 78% of the 350 to 400 genotyped donors to the Caucasian-associated ancestry cluster.

In the PCR, 60 Vbeta and 13 Jbeta primers were used. Only in-frame clones appear in the TCRdb table, and some are missing; sequencing was by immunoSEQ multiplex PCR. This table has some 150,000 clones, approximately 80% appearing once. General study results and limits: The classifier was said to identify cytomegalovirus status with high specificity and sensitivity. Despite most TCR sequences being rare, some public TCRs occurred in many donors.

This clone was observed a handful of times. Its antigen is unidentified. In germline, CDR1 is MNHNS, CDR2 SASEGT. Trimming pared 2 bases from V and 4 bases from J, leaving 3 bases between. The CDR3 spans 12 residues. This clonotype was obtained from a man aged 25-45 years in good health and CMV-seropositive. V and J are TRBV6-1 and TRBJ2-1; D ambiguous. The sequenced sample consisted of PBMCs. CDR3: CASSELYNEQFF. CDR3 in DNA: TGTGCCAGCAGTGAACTATACAATGAGCAGTTCTTC.